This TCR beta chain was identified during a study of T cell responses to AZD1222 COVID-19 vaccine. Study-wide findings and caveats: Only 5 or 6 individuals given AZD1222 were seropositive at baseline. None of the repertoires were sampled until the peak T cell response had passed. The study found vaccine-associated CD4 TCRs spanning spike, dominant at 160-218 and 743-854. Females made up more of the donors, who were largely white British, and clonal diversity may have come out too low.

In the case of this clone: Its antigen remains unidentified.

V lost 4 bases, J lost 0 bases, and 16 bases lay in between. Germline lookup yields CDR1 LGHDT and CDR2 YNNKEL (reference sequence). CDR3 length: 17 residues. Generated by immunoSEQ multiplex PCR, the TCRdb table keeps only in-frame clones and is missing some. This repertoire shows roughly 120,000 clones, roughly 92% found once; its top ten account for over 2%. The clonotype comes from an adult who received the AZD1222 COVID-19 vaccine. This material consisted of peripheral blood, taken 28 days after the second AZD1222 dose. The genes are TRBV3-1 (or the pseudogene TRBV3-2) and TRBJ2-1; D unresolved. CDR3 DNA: TGTGCCAGCAGCCTCGGGCGAGGTCCGAGCTCCTACAATGAGCAGTTCTTC. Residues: CASSLGRGPSSYNEQFF.